These 21 T cell receptor beta chains originate from one sample sequenced in a study of cytomegalovirus exposure and HLA in healthy donors. 13 Jbeta primers and 60 Vbeta primers were used for the PCR. Sequenced by immunoSEQ multiplex PCR; TCRdb stores in-frame clones only, minus some. The repertoire has about 180,000 clones, around four fifths of them found once; the top ten carry under 2%. Sequenced material: PBMCs. The receptors originated from a woman under 40 in good health and CMV-seronegative.

This clone has just a few counts. The rearrangement joins TRBV7-9 to TRBJ1-2; 8 bases are shared with TRBD1. Germline CDR1 reads SEHNR; CDR2 reads FQNEAQ (reference sequence). The CDR3 covers 15 residues. V lost 1 base and J lost 4; bases outside the gene matches: 5. Written as DNA, the CDR3 is TGTGCCAGCAGCTTAGTTCAGGGGGCTAGCTATGGCTACACCTTC. This gives the protein CASSLVQGASYGYTF.

The chain links TRBV21-1 to TRBJ2-7; the D call of TRBD1 is as the table states it, not checked on the DNA. TRBV21-1 is a documented pseudogene. This CDR3 contains 14 residues. This chain's CDR3 is CASSRGTGNYEQYF. For the CDR3, the DNA is TGTGCCAGCAGCAGAGGGACAGGGAACTACGAGCAGTACTTC.

This clone came up a few times. The V and J genes are TRBV9 and TRBJ2-1, with 8 bases matching TRBD1. Germline V gene sequence: CDR1 SGDLS, CDR2 YYNGEE. Germline trimming cut 2 bases from V and 6 bases from J; bases unmatched to any gene: 7. The CDR3 extends over 15 amino acids. This CDR3 is CASSVGQGRTNEQFF. CDR3 sequence (DNA): TGTGCCAGCAGCGTCGGACAGGGACGAACCAATGAGCAGTTCTTC.

This clone was counted only a few times. V and J are TRBV27 and TRBJ2-7, with D maybe TRBD1 (7 bases). This CDR3 is 12 amino acids long. With 3 bases removed from V and 5 bases from J, the gap between germline ends came to 8 bases. Germline CDR1 is MNHEY and CDR2 is SMNVEV (reference sequence). The CDR3 protein is CASSFRGDEQYF. The CDR3 nucleotides are TGTGCCAGCAGTTTCAGGGGGGACGAGCAGTACTTC.

The V call is TRBV2, the J call TRBJ2-5; 9 bases align to TRBD2. Germline loops: CDR1 SNHLY, CDR2 FYNNEI. Trimming at V came to 3 bases and at J to 9 bases, leaving 8 bases not matched to a gene. This CDR3 has 14 residues. The CDR3 reads CASSDFVGGGAQYF. DNA for the CDR3: TGTGCCAGCAGTGATTTTGTCGGCGGGGGGGCCCAGTACTTC.

The gene calls are TRBV7-3 and TRBJ2-2; 10 bases agree with TRBD2. Germline V CDR1 and CDR2: SGHTA, FQGTGA. The CDR3 covers 19 residues. The junction had 12 bases not matched to a gene; V was cut back by 5 bases and J by 0 bases. The CDR3, as DNA: TGTGCCAGCAGCCCCTTTCCAAGGACTAGCGGATCGAACACCGGGGAGCTGTTTTTT. This translates into CASSPFPRTSGSNTGELFF.

The chain carries TRBV6-4 and TRBJ1-1, with 9 bases fitting TRBD1. V lost 1 base to trimming and J lost 5 bases; unmatched junction nucleotides: 11. The CDR3 totals 17 residues. Germline CDR1 and CDR2: MRHNA and SNTAGT. CDR3 in amino acids: CASSDWAGTGIGTEAFF. The CDR3 bases are TGTGCCAGCAGTGACTGGGCAGGGACAGGGATAGGGACTGAAGCTTTCTTT.

The rearrangement joins TRBV6-5 to TRBJ2-7; weak D call: TRBD2 (6 bases). Germline V lookup: CDR1 MNHEY, CDR2 SVGAGI. The V end lost 6 bases, the J end lost 2 bases, and 8 bases lay between the germline ends. This CDR3 spans 12 amino acids. CDR3: CASRGTPYEQYF. The CDR3 DNA sequence: TGTGCCAGCAGAGGGACTCCCTACGAGCAGTACTTC.

This clone was observed a handful of times. The V gene is TRBV6-5, the J gene TRBJ1-1, with 7 bases identical to TRBD1. Germline assignment: CDR1 MNHEY and CDR2 SVGAGI. The ends lost 0 bases at V and 6 bases at J; junction bases unmatched: 4. The CDR3 covers 14 residues. The CDR3 loop is CASSYSTQGAEAFF. The CDR3 coding sequence is TGTGCCAGCAGTTACTCCACCCAGGGGGCTGAAGCTTTCTTT.

This sequence joins TRBV10-1 and TRBJ1-3; tentative D call: TRBD1 (5 bases). V was shortened by 6 bases and J by 3 bases, with 15 bases between the two germline ends. Germline V gene sequence: CDR1 WNHNN, CDR2 SYGVQD (reference sequence). The CDR3 is 15 residues long. The DNA for the CDR3 is TGCGCCAGCAGCCCCGGGGGGATTTTTGGAAACACCATATATTTT. It is translated as CASSPGGIFGNTIYF.

This clone was found once. The rearrangement uses TRBV2 and TRBJ1-3, with D uncertain. The ends were cut back, 5 bases at V and 4 bases at J, with 21 bases in the middle. CDR1 and CDR2 (germline): SNHLY, FYNNEI. The CDR3 totals 17 residues. In nucleotides, the CDR3 is TGTGCCAGCAGTCAGGAGACGGGAACCATCACAGGAAACACCATATATTTT. Residues: CASSQETGTITGNTIYF.

The chain recombines TRBV4-3 with TRBJ2-3, with 11 bases that match TRBD2. V was pared by 4 bases and J by 1 base, with 4 bases of the junction left unmatched. The CDR3 loop spans 16 amino acids. Germline lookup yields CDR1 LGHNA and CDR2 YSLEER. CDR3 DNA sequence: TGCGCCAGCAGCCCTCTAGCGGGGGGACGCACAGATACGCAGTATTTT. This translates into CASSPLAGGRTDTQYF.

The chain employs TRBV25-1 and TRBJ2-2, with 14 nucleotides matching TRBD2. CDR3 length equals 17 residues. V was pared by 7 bases and J by 4 bases, with 8 bases of the junction left unmatched. The germline V gene encodes CDR1 MGHDK and CDR2 SYGVNS. The CDR3 here is CASTLTSGGAVTGELFF. The CDR3 DNA reads TGTGCCAGCACCCTGACTAGCGGGGGGGCCGTCACCGGGGAGCTGTTTTTT.

The V call is TRBV5-4, the J call TRBJ2-7; D is ambiguous. The germline V gene encodes CDR1 SGHNT and CDR2 YYREEE (reference sequence). V dropped 4 bases and J dropped 6 bases, with 11 bases sitting between them. This CDR3 is 12 amino acids long. CDR3 bases: TGTGCCAGCAGCCGAGGTGCCGGCGAGCAGTACTTC. Its translation is CASSRGAGEQYF.

The V gene is TRBV27, the J gene TRBJ2-1; 7 bases are shared with TRBD1. The J segment lost 2 bases and the V segment lost 6 bases, leaving 4 bases of the junction unmatched. This CDR3 is built from 14 residues. Germline-derived CDR1 and CDR2 are MNHEY and SMNVEV (reference sequence). For the CDR3, the DNA is TGTGCCAGCAGCCGACAGGGCCCCTACAATGAGCAGTTCTTC. Translated, it gives CASSRQGPYNEQFF.

J is TRBJ1-4 and V is TRBV19, with D unresolved. The CDR3 runs 13 residues. V was shortened by 6 bases and J by 5 bases, with 10 bases between the two germline ends. CDR1 LNHDA and CDR2 SQIVND come from the germline V gene (reference sequence). The CDR3 sequence: CASSLNPNEKLFF. The CDR3 DNA reads as TGTGCCAGTAGCCTTAATCCGAATGAAAAACTGTTTTTT.

This clone was counted only a few times. The chain has TRBV6-5 and TRBJ2-2; D not resolved. Germline assignment: CDR1 MNHEY and CDR2 SVGAGI. This CDR3 region has 11 residues. CDR3 in amino acids: CATRHTGELFF. Here the CDR3 DNA reads TGTGCGACTCGGCACACCGGGGAGCTGTTTTTT.

This clone has just one count. CDR3 residues: CASSGGLAGYNEQFF. The CDR3 DNA is TGTGCCAGCAGCGGGGGACTAGCGGGTTACAATGAGCAGTTCTTC. This chain connects TRBV9 to TRBJ2-1; TRBD2 agrees at 12 bases. The germline V gene encodes CDR1 SGDLS and CDR2 YYNGEE. V lost 3 bases, J lost 4 bases, and 2 bases stayed unmatched. The CDR3 extends over 15 amino acids. The full variable domain, completed using reference TRBV9 and TRBJ2-1, is DSGVTQTPKHLITATGQRVTLRCSPRSGDLSVYWYQQSLDQGLQFLIQYYNGEERAKGNILERFSAQQFPDLHSELNLSSLELGDSALYFCASSGGLAGYNEQFFGPGTRLTVL.

This clone is a singleton in its sample. The chain has TRBV2 and TRBJ2-1; TRBD2 is a possible D gene (5 bases). This CDR3 has 16 amino acids. Between the trimmed V and J ends, which lost 1 base and 7 bases, there was a span of 17 bases. Germline assignment: CDR1 SNHLY and CDR2 FYNNEI. The CDR3 loop reads CASSEEAARIQNEQFF. The CDR3 DNA sequence: TGTGCCAGCAGTGAAGAAGCGGCTAGGATTCAGAATGAGCAGTTCTTC.

In this sample, this clone turned up a few times. The chain joins TRBV7-2 to TRBJ2-3; D uncertain. Trimming took 5 bases from V and 2 from J, leaving 8 bases between them. The CDR3 covers 13 residues. Germline V gene data show CDR1 as SGHTA and CDR2 as FQGNSA. This CDR3 reads CASSLPNTDTQYF. The CDR3 DNA reads as TGTGCCAGCAGCCTACCAAACACAGATACGCAGTATTTT.

The CDR3 nucleotides read TGTGCCAGCAGCCCCGACGGAGGACTGGAGACCCAGTACTTC. Protein sequence: CASSPDGGLETQYF. V usage is TRBV4-2 and J usage is TRBJ2-5; D is perhaps TRBD2 (5 bases). Trimming shortened V by 4 bases and J by 5 bases, and 14 bases separated the two germline ends. The CDR3 covers 14 residues. CDR1 and CDR2 from the germline V gene are LGHNA and YNFKEQ.